This T cell receptor (beta chain) was retrieved from a study of OX40 agonist ivuxolimab in advanced cancers. On the study more broadly: Intravenous ivuxolimab was administered to patients every 2 weeks at 0.01 to 10 mg/kg. The study, taken as a whole, reports: Clonal expansion from baseline to week 6 occurred in both CD4+ and CD8+ T cells.

Using immunoSEQ multiplex PCR, the repertoire was profiled, and TCRdb retains in-frame clones only, with some absent. The data hold 80,000 to 95,000 clones, with 87% observed a single time. As concerns this clone: Antigen specificity is unknown.

CDR1 is SGHRS, CDR2 YFSETQ, per germline. The CDR3 has 13 amino acids. V was shortened by 1 base and J by 2 bases, with 6 bases between the two germline ends. Prior autoimmune disease or systemic immunosuppression barred patients. Sequencing was performed on CD4+ or CD8+ T cells sorted from blood, taken in a trial of the OX40 agonist ivuxolimab. The V call is TRBV5-1, the J call TRBJ2-5, with no clear D. This sequence was found in an adult with an advanced solid tumor such as melanoma, head and neck, liver or kidney cancer. Here the CDR3 reads CASSLTNQETQYF. The CDR3 DNA reads as TGCGCCAGCAGCTTGACAAATCAAGAGACCCAGTACTTC.